This paragraph covers one TCR beta chain sequence. This entry comes from a study of blood T cell repertoires in COVID-19. Looking at the study overall: There were acute and convalescent COVID-19 samples, and they came from the United States, Italy and Spain. PBMCs, B-cell-depleted T cells, or T cells were the source of the cDNA or gDNA that made up the material.

As handled by the study authors: Amplifying reference gene primers gave estimates of nucleated cell counts. Clones were sequenced by immunoSEQ multiplex PCR, and TCRdb holds only the in-frame ones, with some missing. V, J and clone size were drawn from that table, and D and trimming were deduced from the DNA. The data contain hundreds of thousands of clones, 75% to 90% of them singletons. Germline lookup yields CDR1 SNHLY and CDR2 FYNNEI. This CDR3 spans 15 amino acids. Trimming cost V 6 bases and J 5 bases, with 20 bases left between them. Sequenced: peripheral blood. The chain links TRBV2 to TRBJ2-7, with a tentative D call TRBD1 (6 bases). This receptor was taken from a woman in her forties or fifties who had recovered from COVID-19. The CDR3 loop reads CASRSSPGESDEQYF. The CDR3 DNA reads TGTGCCAGCAGGAGTTCCCCAGGGGAATCGGACGAGCAGTACTTC. The whole variable domain, remainder taken from reference TRBV2 and TRBJ2-7, is EPEVTQTPSHQVTQMGQEVILRCVPISNHLYFYWYRQILGQKVEFLVSFYNNEISEKSEIFDDQFSVERPDGSNFTLKIRSTKLEDSAMYFCASRSSPGESDEQYFGPGTRLTVT.